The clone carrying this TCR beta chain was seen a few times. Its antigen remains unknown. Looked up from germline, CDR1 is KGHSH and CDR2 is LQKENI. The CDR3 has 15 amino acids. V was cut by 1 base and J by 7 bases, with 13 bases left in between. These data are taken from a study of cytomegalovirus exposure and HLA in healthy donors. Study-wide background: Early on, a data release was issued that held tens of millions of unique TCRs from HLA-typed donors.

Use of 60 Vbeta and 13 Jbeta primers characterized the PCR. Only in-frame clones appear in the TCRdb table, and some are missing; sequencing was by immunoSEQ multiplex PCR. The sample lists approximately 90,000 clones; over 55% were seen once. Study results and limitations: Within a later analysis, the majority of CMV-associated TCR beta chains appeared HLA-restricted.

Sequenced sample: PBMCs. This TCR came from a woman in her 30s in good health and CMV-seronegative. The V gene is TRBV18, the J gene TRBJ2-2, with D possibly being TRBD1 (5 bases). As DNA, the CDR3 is TGTGCCAGCTCACCACAGGGCAGGGCTGACGGGGAGCTGTTTTTT. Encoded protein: CASSPQGRADGELFF.